This T cell receptor (beta chain) was observed in a study of T cells in Graves' hyperthyroidism and ophthalmopathy. As for the study in general: Peripheral blood was taken when the disease was first diagnosed, before any treatment began. Study conclusions and caveats: Expanded thyroid clonotypes (above 0.001) were mostly also found in blood. It was a median approximately six months before onset that the model predicted ophthalmopathy.

Disease duration under 2 months; hyperthyroidism patients were aged 18 to 65. Note on this clonotype: The target antigen is unknown. Sequence at one end of the junction differs from germline and may be a read error.

Researchers took RNA transcripts and amplified the TCR beta CDR3 regions from them. An initial round of RT-PCR targeting the TCR CDR3 relied on the HTBI primer set. Using its own MiXCR run on the multiplex PCR reads, TCRdb lists one record per CDR3 protein. This sample has about 200,000 distinct CDR3 sequences, with about 15% found just once. This CDR3 region has 14 residues. Germline CDR1 reads SEHNR; CDR2 reads FQNEAQ (reference sequence). Sample: blood. V and J are TRBV7-9 and TRBJ1-5; no reliable D call. The sequence was obtained from a woman aged 50 to 60 with Graves' hyperthyroidism. The CDR3 here is CASSLDSSNQLQHF. In nucleotides, the CDR3 is TGTGCCAGCAGCTTAGATTCGAGCAATCAGCTCCAGCATTTT.